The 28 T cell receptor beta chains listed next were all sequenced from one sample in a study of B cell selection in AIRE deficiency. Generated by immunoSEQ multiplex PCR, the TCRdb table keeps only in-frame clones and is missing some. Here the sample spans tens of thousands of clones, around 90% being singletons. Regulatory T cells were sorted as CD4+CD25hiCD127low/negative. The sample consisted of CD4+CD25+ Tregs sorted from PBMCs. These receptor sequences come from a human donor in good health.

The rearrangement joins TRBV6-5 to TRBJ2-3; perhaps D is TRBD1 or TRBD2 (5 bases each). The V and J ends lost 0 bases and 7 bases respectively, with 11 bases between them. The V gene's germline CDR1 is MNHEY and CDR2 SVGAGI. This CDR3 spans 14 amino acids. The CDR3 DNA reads TGTGCCAGCAGTTACTCGAGGGGCCCTAATACGCAGTATTTT. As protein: CASSYSRGPNTQYF.

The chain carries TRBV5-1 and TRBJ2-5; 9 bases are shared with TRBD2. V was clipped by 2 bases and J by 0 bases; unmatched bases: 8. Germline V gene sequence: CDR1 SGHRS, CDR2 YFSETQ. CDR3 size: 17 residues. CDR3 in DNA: TGCGCCAGCAGCTTTGTGACTAGCGGAAATCACCAAGAGACCCAGTACTTC. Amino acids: CASSFVTSGNHQETQYF.

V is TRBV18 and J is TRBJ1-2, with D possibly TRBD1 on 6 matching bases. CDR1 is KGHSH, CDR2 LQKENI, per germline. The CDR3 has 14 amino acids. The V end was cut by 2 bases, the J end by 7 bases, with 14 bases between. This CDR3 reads CASSPVPGALGYTF. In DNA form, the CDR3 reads TGTGCCAGCTCACCAGTCCCGGGGGCCCTTGGCTACACCTTC.

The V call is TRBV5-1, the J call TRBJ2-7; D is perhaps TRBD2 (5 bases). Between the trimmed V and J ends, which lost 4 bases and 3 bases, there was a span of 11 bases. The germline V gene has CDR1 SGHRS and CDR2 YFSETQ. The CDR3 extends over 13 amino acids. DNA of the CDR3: TGCGCCAGCAGCCTACCCGGGAACTACGAGCAGTACTTC. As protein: CASSLPGNYEQYF.

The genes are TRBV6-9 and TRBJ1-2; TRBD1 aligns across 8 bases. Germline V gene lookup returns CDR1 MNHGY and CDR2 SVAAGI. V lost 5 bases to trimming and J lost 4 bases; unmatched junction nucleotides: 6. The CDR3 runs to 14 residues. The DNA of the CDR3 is TGTGCCAGCAGTGACAAAACAGGGGGCTATGGCTACACCTTC. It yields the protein CASSDKTGGYGYTF.

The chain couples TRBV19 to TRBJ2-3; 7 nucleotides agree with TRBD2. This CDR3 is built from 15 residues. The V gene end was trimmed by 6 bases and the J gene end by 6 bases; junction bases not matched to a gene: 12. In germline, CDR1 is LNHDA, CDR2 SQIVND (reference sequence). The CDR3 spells CASRLRGVAGDTQYF. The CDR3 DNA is TGTGCCAGTAGGCTACGGGGGGTAGCCGGGGATACGCAGTATTTT.

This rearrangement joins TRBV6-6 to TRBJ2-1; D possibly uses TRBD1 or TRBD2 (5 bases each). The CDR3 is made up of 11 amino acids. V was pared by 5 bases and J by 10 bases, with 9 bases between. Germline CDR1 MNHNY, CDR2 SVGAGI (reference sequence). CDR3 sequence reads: CASSTRDEQFF. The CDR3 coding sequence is TGTGCCAGCAGTACCCGGGACGAGCAGTTCTTC.

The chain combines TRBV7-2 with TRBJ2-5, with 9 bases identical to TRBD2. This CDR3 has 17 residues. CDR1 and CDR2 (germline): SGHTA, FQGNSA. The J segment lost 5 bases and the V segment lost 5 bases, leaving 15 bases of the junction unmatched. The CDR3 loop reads CASSPGYLAGVLETQYF. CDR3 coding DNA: TGTGCCAGCAGCCCAGGCTACTTAGCGGGAGTTCTGGAGACCCAGTACTTC.

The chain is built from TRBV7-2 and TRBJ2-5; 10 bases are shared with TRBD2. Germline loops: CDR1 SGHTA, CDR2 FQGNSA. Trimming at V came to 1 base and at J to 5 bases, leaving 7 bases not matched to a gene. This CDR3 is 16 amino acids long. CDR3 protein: CASSLERAGGFETQYF. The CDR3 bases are TGTGCCAGCAGCTTAGAACGAGCGGGGGGGTTCGAGACCCAGTACTTC.

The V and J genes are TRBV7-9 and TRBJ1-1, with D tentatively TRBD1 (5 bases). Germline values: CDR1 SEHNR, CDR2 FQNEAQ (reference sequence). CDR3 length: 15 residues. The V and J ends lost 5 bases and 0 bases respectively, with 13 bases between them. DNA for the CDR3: TGTGCCAGCAGCCCCAACTTCAGGGTGAACACTGAAGCTTTCTTT. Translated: CASSPNFRVNTEAFF.

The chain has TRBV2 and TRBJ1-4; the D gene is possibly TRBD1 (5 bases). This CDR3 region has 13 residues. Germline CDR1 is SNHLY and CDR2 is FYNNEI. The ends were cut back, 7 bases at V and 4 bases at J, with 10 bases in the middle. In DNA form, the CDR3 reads TGTGCCAGCAAAGGGGCGGTTAATGAAAAACTGTTTTTT. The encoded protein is CASKGAVNEKLFF. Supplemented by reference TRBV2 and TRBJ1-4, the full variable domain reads EPEVTQTPSHQVTQMGQEVILRCVPISNHLYFYWYRQILGQKVEFLVSFYNNEISEKSEIFDDQFSVERPDGSNFTLKIRSTKLEDSAMYFCASKGAVNEKLFFGSGTQLSVL.

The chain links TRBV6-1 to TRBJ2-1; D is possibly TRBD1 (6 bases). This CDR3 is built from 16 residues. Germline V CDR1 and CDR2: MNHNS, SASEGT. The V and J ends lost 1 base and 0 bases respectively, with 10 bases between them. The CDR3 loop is CASSEVGRGSYNEQFF. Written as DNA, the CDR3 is TGTGCCAGCAGTGAAGTAGGCAGGGGCTCCTACAATGAGCAGTTCTTC.

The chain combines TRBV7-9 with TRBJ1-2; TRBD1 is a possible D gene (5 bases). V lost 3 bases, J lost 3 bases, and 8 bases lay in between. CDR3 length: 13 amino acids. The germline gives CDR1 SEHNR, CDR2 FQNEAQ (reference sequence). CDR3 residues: CASSFAGHYGYTF. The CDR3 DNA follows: TGTGCCAGCAGCTTTGCAGGGCACTATGGCTACACCTTC.

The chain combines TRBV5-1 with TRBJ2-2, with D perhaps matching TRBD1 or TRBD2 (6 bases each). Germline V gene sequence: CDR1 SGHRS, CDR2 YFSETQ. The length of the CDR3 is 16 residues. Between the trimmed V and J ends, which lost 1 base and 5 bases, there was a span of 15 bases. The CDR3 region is CASSLRGPTGTGELFF. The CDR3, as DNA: TGCGCCAGCAGCTTGCGGGGGCCCACGGGAACCGGGGAGCTGTTTTTT.

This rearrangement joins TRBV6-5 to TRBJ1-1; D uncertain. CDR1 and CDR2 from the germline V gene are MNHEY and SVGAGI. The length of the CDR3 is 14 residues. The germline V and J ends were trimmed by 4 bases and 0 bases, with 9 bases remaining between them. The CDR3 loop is CASSSIGLNTEAFF. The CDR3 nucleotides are TGTGCCAGCAGTTCCATAGGGCTGAACACTGAAGCTTTCTTT.

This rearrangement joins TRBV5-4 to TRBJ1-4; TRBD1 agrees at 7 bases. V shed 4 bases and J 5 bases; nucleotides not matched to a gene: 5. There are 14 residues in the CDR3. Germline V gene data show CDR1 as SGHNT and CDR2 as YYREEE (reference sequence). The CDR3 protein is CASSLTGVNEKLFF. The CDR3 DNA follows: TGTGCCAGCAGCCTTACAGGGGTGAATGAAAAACTGTTTTTT.

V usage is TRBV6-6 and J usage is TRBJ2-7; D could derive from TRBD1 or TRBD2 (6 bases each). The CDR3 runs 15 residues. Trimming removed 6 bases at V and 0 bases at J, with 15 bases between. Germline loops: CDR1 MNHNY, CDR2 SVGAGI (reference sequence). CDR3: CASRPGGRVSYEQYF. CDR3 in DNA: TGTGCCAGCAGACCCGGGGGCAGGGTCTCCTACGAGCAGTACTTC.

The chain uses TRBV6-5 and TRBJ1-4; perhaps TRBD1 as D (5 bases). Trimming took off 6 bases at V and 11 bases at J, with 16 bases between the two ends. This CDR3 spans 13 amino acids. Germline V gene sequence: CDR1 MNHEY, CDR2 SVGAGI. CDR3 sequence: CASRPPGRGKLFF. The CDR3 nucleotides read TGTGCCAGCAGACCCCCGGGGCGAGGGAAACTGTTTTTT.

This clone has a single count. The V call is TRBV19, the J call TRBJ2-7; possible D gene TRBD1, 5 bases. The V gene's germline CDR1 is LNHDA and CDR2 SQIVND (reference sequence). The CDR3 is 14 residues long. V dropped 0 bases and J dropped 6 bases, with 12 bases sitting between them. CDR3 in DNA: TGTGCCAGTAGTATAGATCAGGGCAGACTCGAGCAGTACTTC. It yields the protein CASSIDQGRLEQYF.

CDR3 nucleotides: TGTGCCAGCGGATGGAGGCATCAGCCCCAGCATTTT. Its translation is CASGWRHQPQHF. The V gene is TRBV6-5, the J gene TRBJ1-5; unclear D gene. CDR3 length equals 12 residues. V lost 8 bases and J lost 5, with 10 bases in between. Per germline, CDR1 MNHEY and CDR2 SVGAGI.

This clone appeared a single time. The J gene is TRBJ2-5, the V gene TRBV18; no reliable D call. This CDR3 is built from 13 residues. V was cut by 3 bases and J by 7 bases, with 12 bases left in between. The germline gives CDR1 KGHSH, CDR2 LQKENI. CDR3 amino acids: CASSPNQRGTQYF. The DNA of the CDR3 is TGTGCCAGCTCACCGAACCAGAGAGGGACCCAGTACTTC. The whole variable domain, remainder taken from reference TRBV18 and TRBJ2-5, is NAGVMQNPRHLVRRRGQEARLRCSPMKGHSHVYWYRQLPEEGLKFMVYLQKENIIDESGMPKERFSAEFPKEGPSILRIQQVVRGDSAAYFCASSPNQRGTQYFGPGTRLLVL.

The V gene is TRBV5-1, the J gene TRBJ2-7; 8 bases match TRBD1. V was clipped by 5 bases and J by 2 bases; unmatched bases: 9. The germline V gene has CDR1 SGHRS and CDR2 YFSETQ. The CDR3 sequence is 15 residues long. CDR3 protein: CASSLGQVGTYEQYF. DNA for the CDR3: TGCGCCAGCAGTCTGGGACAGGTCGGGACCTACGAGCAGTACTTC.

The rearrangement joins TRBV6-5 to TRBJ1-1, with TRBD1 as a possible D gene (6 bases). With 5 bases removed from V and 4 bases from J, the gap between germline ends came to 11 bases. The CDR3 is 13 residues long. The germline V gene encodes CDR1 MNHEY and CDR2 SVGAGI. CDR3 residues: CASSRRGGTEAFF. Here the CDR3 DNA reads TGTGCCAGCAGTAGGAGGGGGGGCACTGAAGCTTTCTTT.

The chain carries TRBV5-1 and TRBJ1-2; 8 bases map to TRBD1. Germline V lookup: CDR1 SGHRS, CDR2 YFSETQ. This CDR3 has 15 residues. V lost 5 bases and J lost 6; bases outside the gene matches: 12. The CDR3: CASRLWTGKKDGYTF. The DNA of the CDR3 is TGCGCCAGCAGACTTTGGACAGGGAAAAAGGATGGCTACACCTTC.

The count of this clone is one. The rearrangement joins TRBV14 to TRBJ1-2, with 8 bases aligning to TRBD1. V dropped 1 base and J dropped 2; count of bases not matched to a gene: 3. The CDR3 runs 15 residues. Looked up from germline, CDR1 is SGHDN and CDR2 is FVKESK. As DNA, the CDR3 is TGTGCCAGCAGCCAAGGTCACAGGGGGAACTATGGCTACACCTTC. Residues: CASSQGHRGNYGYTF.

The CDR3 DNA reads TGTGCCAGTAGTATGGAGCGGGGGAGCTCCTACAATGAGCAGTTCTTC. Translating it yields CASSMERGSSYNEQFF. The chain employs TRBV19 and TRBJ2-1; 8 nucleotides align to TRBD2. The V segment lost 3 bases and the J segment 0 bases; nucleotides outside the gene matches: 4. Germline CDR1 LNHDA, CDR2 SQIVND (reference sequence). The CDR3 sequence is 16 residues long.

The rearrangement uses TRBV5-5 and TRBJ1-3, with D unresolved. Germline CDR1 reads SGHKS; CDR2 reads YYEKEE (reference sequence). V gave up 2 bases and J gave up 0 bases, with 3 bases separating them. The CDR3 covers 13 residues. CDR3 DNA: TGTGCCAGCAGCTTATCCTCTGGAAACACCATATATTTT. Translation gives CASSLSSGNTIYF.

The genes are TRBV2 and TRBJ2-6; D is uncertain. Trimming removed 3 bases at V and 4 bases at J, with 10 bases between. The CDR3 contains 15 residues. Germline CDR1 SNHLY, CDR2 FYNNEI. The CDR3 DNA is TGTGCCAGCAGTGAGTCAGAAGTCGGGGCCAACGTCCTGACTTTC. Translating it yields CASSESEVGANVLTF. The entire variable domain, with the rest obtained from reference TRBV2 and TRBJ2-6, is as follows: EPEVTQTPSHQVTQMGQEVILRCVPISNHLYFYWYRQILGQKVEFLVSFYNNEISEKSEIFDDQFSVERPDGSNFTLKIRSTKLEDSAMYFCASSESEVGANVLTFGAGSRLTVL.